This passage covers 20 T cell receptor beta chains from one sample sequenced in a study of control samples from healthy donors and cancer patients. Repertoires were generated with immunoSEQ multiplex PCR, while TCRdb's copy carries only in-frame clones and drops some. In the table there are about 100,000 clones, 85% of which are singletons. Sequenced: blood. The receptors were gathered from a young man in good health.

V gene TRBV10-3 combines with J gene TRBJ1-1; 12 nucleotides align to TRBD1. The CDR3 loop spans 14 amino acids. V lost 5 bases and J lost 5; bases outside the gene matches: 3. Germline V gene data show CDR1 as ENHRY and CDR2 as SYGVKD. CDR3 bases: TGTGCCATCAGTTGGGACAGGGGGCGAACTGAAGCTTTCTTT. Amino acids: CAISWDRGRTEAFF.

The chain combines TRBV9 with TRBJ1-2; D not resolved. The CDR3 consists of 14 residues. Germline CDR1 is SGDLS and CDR2 is YYNGEE. Trimming took 5 bases from V and 8 from J, leaving 19 bases between them. DNA for the CDR3: TGTGCCAGCAGTAAAATAGACGGATTAGGGGGCTACACCTTC. Protein sequence: CASSKIDGLGGYTF.

The CDR3 here is CASSLPGTSGGNTDTQYF. The CDR3 nucleotides are TGTGCCAGCAGCTTACCCGGGACTAGCGGGGGGAACACAGATACGCAGTATTTT. This chain joins TRBV5-6 and TRBJ2-3, with 15 nucleotides matching TRBD2. The germline V gene has CDR1 SGHDT and CDR2 YYEEEE. The CDR3 sequence is 18 residues long. The V segment lost 2 bases and the J segment 2 bases; nucleotides outside the gene matches: 6.

This chain links TRBV2 with TRBJ2-1, with 12 bases identical to TRBD2. The V gene's germline CDR1 is SNHLY and CDR2 FYNNEI. With V trimmed by 6 bases and J by 7 bases, 4 bases remained unmatched. This CDR3 comprises 14 residues. Here the CDR3 DNA reads TGTGCCAGCAGGACTAGCGGGGGTGGGAATGAGCAGTTCTTC. Amino acid sequence: CASRTSGGGNEQFF.

The CDR3 DNA sequence: TGTGCCAGCAGTGTGGGACCGGACCTCAACGGCTACACCTTC. It encodes CASSVGPDLNGYTF. The V and J genes are TRBV2 and TRBJ1-2; a weak D match, TRBD1 (5 bases). Germline V gives CDR1 SNHLY, CDR2 FYNNEI. Trimming cost V 4 bases and J 8 bases, with 17 bases left between them. The CDR3 is 14 residues long.

The chain carries TRBV2 and TRBJ1-2; D might be TRBD1 (5 bases). This CDR3 is 13 amino acids long. Germline lookup yields CDR1 SNHLY and CDR2 FYNNEI. Trimming took off 9 bases at V and 0 bases at J, with 11 bases between the two ends. Written as DNA, the CDR3 is TGTGCCAGTCTACTAGGGGCTAACTATGGCTACACCTTC. Its protein is CASLLGANYGYTF.

This clone was found once. The J gene is TRBJ2-7, the V gene TRBV3-1 (or the pseudogene TRBV3-2); D uncertain. This CDR3 contains 15 residues. Germline assignment: CDR1 LGHDT and CDR2 YNNKEL (reference sequence). Trimming removed 4 bases from V and 3 bases from J, with 16 bases in between. The CDR3 bases are TGTGCCAGCAGCCTAACTGGGTTTAATGACTACGAGCAGTACTTC. Translation gives CASSLTGFNDYEQYF.

This clone has just a few counts. V and J are TRBV6-5 and TRBJ1-2; D is unclear. Germline lookup yields CDR1 MNHEY and CDR2 SVGAGI. The CDR3 contains 14 residues. V dropped 7 bases and J dropped 7 bases, with 19 bases sitting between them. The chain's CDR3 is CASNTNEGSLGYTF. CDR3 in DNA: TGTGCCAGCAACACAAACGAGGGATCCCTTGGCTACACCTTC.

The genes are TRBV30 and TRBJ1-3; D unclear. V dropped 0 bases and J dropped 0 bases, with 15 bases sitting between them. The CDR3 sequence is 17 residues long. Germline lookup yields CDR1 GTSNPN and CDR2 SVGIG (reference sequence). For the CDR3, the DNA is TGTGCCTGGAGTGTCGCGGCCCTTCCCCGCTCTGGAAACACCATATATTTT. Protein product: CAWSVAALPRSGNTIYF.

J is TRBJ1-6 and V is TRBV12-5; 8 bases map to TRBD1. There are 15 residues in the CDR3. V lost 7 bases, J lost 7 bases, and 9 bases stayed unmatched. The germline V gene encodes CDR1 LGHNT and CDR2 FRNRAP. CDR3 sequence (DNA): TGTGCTAGTGTCCTCCAGGGGGCTGGGAATTCACCCCTCCACTTT. This gives the protein CASVLQGAGNSPLHF.

The chain uses TRBV7-9 and TRBJ2-3, with TRBD2 identical over 8 bases. CDR3 length: 16 residues. Unmatched junction bases numbered 8, after V lost 1 base and J lost 5 bases. Germline V lookup: CDR1 SEHNR, CDR2 FQNEAQ (reference sequence). CDR3 sequence: CASSLGDRGGQDTQYF. As DNA, the CDR3 is TGTGCCAGCAGCTTAGGAGACCGGGGGGGCCAAGATACGCAGTATTTT.

This clone was seen only a few times. The rearrangement links TRBV7-9 to TRBJ1-2; D is uncertain. This CDR3 is 14 amino acids long. Germline assignment: CDR1 SEHNR and CDR2 FQNEAQ (reference sequence). V was pared by 4 bases and J by 2 bases, with 11 bases between. Written as DNA, the CDR3 is TGTGCCAGCAGCTCCGTCTTGCAGAACTATGGCTACACCTTC. This gives the protein CASSSVLQNYGYTF.

The chain joins TRBV9 to TRBJ1-2; D possibly corresponds to TRBD1 (5 bases). V dropped 7 bases and J dropped 6 bases, with 7 bases sitting between them. Germline V CDR1 and CDR2: SGDLS, YYNGEE. This CDR3 has 10 amino acids. DNA for the CDR3: TGTGCCAGCGGGGGACATGGCTACACCTTC. It translates to CASGGHGYTF.

The chain has TRBV6-4 and TRBJ1-1; D unclear. Germline lookup yields CDR1 MRHNA and CDR2 SNTAGT. This CDR3 has 13 residues. With 3 bases removed from V and 1 base from J, the gap between germline ends came to 6 bases. The CDR3 reads CASSEGQNTEAFF. In DNA form, the CDR3 reads TGTGCCAGCAGTGAGGGCCAGAACACTGAAGCTTTCTTT.

This chain links TRBV28 with TRBJ2-3; 8 bases line up with TRBD1. The J segment lost 6 bases and the V segment lost 3 bases, leaving 5 bases of the junction unmatched. Germline V lookup: CDR1 MDHEN, CDR2 SYDVKM. This CDR3 is built from 14 residues. The CDR3, as DNA: TGTGCCAGCAGTTTCACACGGACAGGGGATACGCAGTATTTT. Protein: CASSFTRTGDTQYF.

The rearrangement links TRBV6-6 to TRBJ1-2; 7 nucleotides agree with TRBD1. The germline V gene encodes CDR1 MNHNY and CDR2 SVGAGI (reference sequence). Losses at the gene ends were 3 bases for V and 6 bases for J; bases not matched to a gene: 10. The CDR3 extends over 15 amino acids. The chain's CDR3 is CASSYSPDRANGYTF. Written as DNA, the CDR3 is TGTGCCAGCAGTTATTCTCCCGACAGGGCCAATGGCTACACCTTC.

This clone was seen just once. The V call is TRBV11-2, the J call TRBJ1-1; D might be TRBD1 (6 bases). This CDR3 region has 16 residues. The germline CDR1 and CDR2 sequences are SGHAT and FQNNGV. V lost 7 bases and J 4 bases, leaving 22 bases between the germline ends. The CDR3 nucleotides read TGTGCCAGCAATCCTGGACGGGGGCAATTTATCACTGAAGCTTTCTTT. It yields the protein CASNPGRGQFITEAFF.

V usage is TRBV25-1 and J usage is TRBJ1-3; D gene ambiguous. The V end was cut by 5 bases, the J end by 0 bases, with 11 bases between. The CDR3 spans 15 residues. Germline CDR1 is MGHDK and CDR2 is SYGVNS. The CDR3, as DNA: TGTGCCAGCAGTCAAGACATCGTCTCTGGAAACACCATATATTTT. Its translation: CASSQDIVSGNTIYF.

The chain recombines TRBV24-1 with TRBJ1-1; D is unresolved. The CDR3 contains 12 residues. Germline-derived CDR1 and CDR2 are KGHDR and SFDVKD. The V end was cut by 7 bases, the J end by 2 bases, with 7 bases between. Here the CDR3 reads CATRGGNTEAFF. The CDR3, as DNA: TGTGCCACCAGGGGAGGAAACACTGAAGCTTTCTTT.

This clone was recorded only once. The J gene is TRBJ1-1, the V gene TRBV29-1; no firm D call. In germline, CDR1 is SQVTM, CDR2 ANQGSEA. Trimming pared 1 base from V and 1 base from J, leaving 10 bases between. The CDR3 has 14 residues. CDR3 bases: TGCAGCGTTGAAGTTAAGTCGGGGAACACTGAAGCTTTCTTT. Protein: CSVEVKSGNTEAFF.